The subject of this entry is one TCR beta chain. What it binds is unknown. Patients all relapsed after autologous stem cell transplantation, and there was variation in brentuximab vedotin exposure. Germline V CDR1 and CDR2: SEHNR, FQNEAQ (reference sequence). The length of the CDR3 is 15 residues. J lost 0 bases, V lost 8 bases, and 5 bases had no gene match. The repertoire was sequenced with immunoSEQ multiplex PCR; TCRdb's copy has only in-frame clones and lacks some. The sample lists under 20,000 clones, 65% to 85% occurring once. This sample is part of a study of PD-1 blockade in classical Hodgkin lymphoma. Findings of the study overall: Newly diagnosed patients were said to have less baseline TCR diversity than healthy donors did. Underlying causes for the observed repertoire differences were not defined, possibly disease activity or prior therapy.

This chain uses TRBV7-9 with TRBJ1-3, with TRBD1 identical over 9 bases. The sample here was peripheral blood mononuclear cells (PBMCs), taken at baseline. This clonotype was sampled from a human donor with classical Hodgkin lymphoma. The CDR3 spells CASGRDRASGNTIYF. The CDR3 DNA is TGTGCCAGCGGCCGGGACAGGGCCTCTGGAAACACCATATATTTT.